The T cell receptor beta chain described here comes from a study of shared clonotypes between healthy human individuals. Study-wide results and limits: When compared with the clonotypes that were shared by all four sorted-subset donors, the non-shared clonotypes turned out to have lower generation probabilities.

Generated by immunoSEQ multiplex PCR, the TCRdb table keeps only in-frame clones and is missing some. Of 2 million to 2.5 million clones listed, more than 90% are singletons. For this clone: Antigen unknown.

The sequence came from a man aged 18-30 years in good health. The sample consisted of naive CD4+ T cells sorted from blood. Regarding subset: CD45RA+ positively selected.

CDR3 DNA: TGTGCCAGTAGTATAAGGTCTGGGCGCAGCAATCAGCCCCAGCATTTT. It yields the protein CASSIRSGRSNQPQHF. This chain connects TRBV19 to TRBJ1-5; no clear D gene. The V end was cut by 2 bases, the J end by 1 base, with 12 bases between. Per the germline V gene, CDR1 is LNHDA and CDR2 is SQIVND (reference sequence). The CDR3 extends over 16 amino acids.